A selection of T cell receptor beta chains follows, all from one sample in a study of blood T cell repertoires in COVID-19. Profiled with immunoSEQ multiplex PCR; TCRdb holds only in-frame clones, not every one. This table has under 250,000 clones, approximately 90% appearing once. Input material: peripheral blood. The receptors here all came from a man aged 55 to 69 with COVID-19, enrolled during active disease. The CDR3 runs from the conserved cysteine through the conserved F or W. The order of the fields is V gene, J gene, CDR3 protein.

TRBV29-1	TRBJ1-4	CSAQPGQGALDEKLFF
TRBV30	TRBJ1-1	CAWSVRARGSRTEAFF
TRBV11-2	TRBJ2-3	CASSPRLAGGLGDTQYF
TRBV12-3/TRBV12-4	TRBJ2-1	CASSFSGTEQFF
TRBV14	TRBJ2-3	CASSLKSRLAGGPDTQYF
TRBV2	TRBJ1-2	CASSRTGGAYGYTF
TRBV27	TRBJ2-1	CASSLFSVFSGNRNEQFF
TRBV18	TRBJ2-7	CASSPLPIYEQYF
TRBV7-8	TRBJ1-1	CASSLTGNTEAFF
TRBV28	TRBJ2-7	CASRSDGRATYEQYF
TRBV19	TRBJ1-1	CASNPTDPNTEAFF
TRBV6-1	TRBJ2-1	CASSAVHEQFF
TRBV5-1	TRBJ2-7	CASSTTGTGVGSYEQYF
TRBV3-1/TRBV3-2	TRBJ2-2	CASSYRSGPNTGELFF
TRBV6-6	TRBJ1-1	CASRSLTANTEAFF
TRBV7-3	TRBJ2-1	CASSVNSGGAFEQFF
TRBV11-2	TRBJ1-2	CASSRGFLNYGYTF
TRBV19	TRBJ1-1	CASSSRDRGRVNTEAFF
TRBV7-8	TRBJ2-2	CASSRDYPNTGELFF
TRBV15	TRBJ2-1	CATSRAVGQGKNEQFF
TRBV24-1	TRBJ2-1	CATSDPQTGSRNEQFF
TRBV9	TRBJ2-1	CASSVATGLAGTYNEQFF
TRBV7-2	TRBJ1-2	CASSLGATNYGYTF
TRBV7-8	TRBJ1-5	CASSRQVTSNQPQHF
TRBV4-3	TRBJ2-5	CASSQDNREWETQYF
TRBV3-1/TRBV3-2	TRBJ2-7	CASSLGHLSVYEQYF
TRBV6-2/TRBV6-3	TRBJ2-7	CASSYRLGQGHTYEQYF
TRBV30	TRBJ2-6	CAQTYPGLRANVLTF
TRBV30	TRBJ1-4	CACFDRGGGEKLFF
TRBV5-1	TRBJ2-3	CASSLGVAGNTQYF
TRBV18	TRBJ1-1	CASSPGTGRNTEAFF
TRBV5-3	TRBJ2-1	CARSLARVLSSYNEQFF
TRBV28	TRBJ2-6	CASSLIQGSGANVLTF
TRBV27	TRBJ2-2	CASSLLAENTGELFF
TRBV27	TRBJ2-2	CASSLEGRKAHGELFF
TRBV19	TRBJ1-2	CASSIDSVYGYTF
TRBV5-4	TRBJ1-1	CASSPRLVGMNTEAFF
TRBV4-1	TRBJ2-5	CASSQRDYAEETQYF
TRBV12-3/TRBV12-4	TRBJ2-7	CASRRTISYEQYF
TRBV5-1	TRBJ2-3	CASSLGAGSDTQYF
TRBV24-1	TRBJ2-7	CATSDSGQRSYEQYF